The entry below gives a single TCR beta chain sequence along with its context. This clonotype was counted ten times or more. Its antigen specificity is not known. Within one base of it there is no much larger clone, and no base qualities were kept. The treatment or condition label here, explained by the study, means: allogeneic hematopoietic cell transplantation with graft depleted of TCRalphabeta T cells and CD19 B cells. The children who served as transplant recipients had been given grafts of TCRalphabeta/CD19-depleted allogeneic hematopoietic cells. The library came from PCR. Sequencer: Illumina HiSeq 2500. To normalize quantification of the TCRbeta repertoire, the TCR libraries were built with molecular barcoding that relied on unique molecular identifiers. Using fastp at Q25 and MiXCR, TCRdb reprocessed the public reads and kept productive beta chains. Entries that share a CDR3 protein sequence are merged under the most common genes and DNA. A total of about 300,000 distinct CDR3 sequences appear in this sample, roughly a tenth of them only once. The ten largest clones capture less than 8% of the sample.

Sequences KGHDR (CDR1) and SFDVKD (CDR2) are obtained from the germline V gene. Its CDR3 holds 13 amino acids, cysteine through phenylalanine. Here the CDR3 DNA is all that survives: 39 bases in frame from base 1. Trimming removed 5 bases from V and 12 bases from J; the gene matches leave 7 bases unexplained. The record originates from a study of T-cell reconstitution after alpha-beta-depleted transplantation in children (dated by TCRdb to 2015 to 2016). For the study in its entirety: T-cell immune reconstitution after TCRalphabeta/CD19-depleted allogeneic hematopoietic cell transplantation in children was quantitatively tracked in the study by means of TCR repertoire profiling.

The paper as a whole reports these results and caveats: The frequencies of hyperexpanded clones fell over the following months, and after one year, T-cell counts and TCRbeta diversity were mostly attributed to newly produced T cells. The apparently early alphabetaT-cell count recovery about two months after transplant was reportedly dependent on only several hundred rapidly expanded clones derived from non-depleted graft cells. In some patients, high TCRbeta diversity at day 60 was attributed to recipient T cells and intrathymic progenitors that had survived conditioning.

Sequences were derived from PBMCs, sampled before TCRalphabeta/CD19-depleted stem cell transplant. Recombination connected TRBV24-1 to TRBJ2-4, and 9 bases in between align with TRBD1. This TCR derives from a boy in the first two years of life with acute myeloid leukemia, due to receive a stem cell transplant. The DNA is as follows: TGTGCCACCAGTGGTCCGGGACAGGGATATCAGTACTTC. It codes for CATSGPGQGYQYF.